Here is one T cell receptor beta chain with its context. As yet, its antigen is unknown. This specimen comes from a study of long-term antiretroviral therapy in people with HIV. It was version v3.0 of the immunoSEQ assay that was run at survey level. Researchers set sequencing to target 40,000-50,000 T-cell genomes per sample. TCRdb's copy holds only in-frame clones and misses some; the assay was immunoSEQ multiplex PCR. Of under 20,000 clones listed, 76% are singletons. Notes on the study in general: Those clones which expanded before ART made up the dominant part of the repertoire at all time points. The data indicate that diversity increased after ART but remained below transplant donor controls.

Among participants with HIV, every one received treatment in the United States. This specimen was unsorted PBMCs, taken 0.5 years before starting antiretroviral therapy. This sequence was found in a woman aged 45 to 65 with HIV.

DNA for the CDR3: TGTGCCAGCAGTTTAGTCGGGACAGGGCTTGGCTACACCTTC. Residues: CASSLVGTGLGYTF. The rearrangement links TRBV28 to TRBJ1-2, with 9 bases fitting TRBD1. The CDR3 covers 14 residues. J gave up 7 bases and V 2 bases, and 5 bases lay outside the gene matches. Germline V lookup: CDR1 MDHEN, CDR2 SYDVKM.